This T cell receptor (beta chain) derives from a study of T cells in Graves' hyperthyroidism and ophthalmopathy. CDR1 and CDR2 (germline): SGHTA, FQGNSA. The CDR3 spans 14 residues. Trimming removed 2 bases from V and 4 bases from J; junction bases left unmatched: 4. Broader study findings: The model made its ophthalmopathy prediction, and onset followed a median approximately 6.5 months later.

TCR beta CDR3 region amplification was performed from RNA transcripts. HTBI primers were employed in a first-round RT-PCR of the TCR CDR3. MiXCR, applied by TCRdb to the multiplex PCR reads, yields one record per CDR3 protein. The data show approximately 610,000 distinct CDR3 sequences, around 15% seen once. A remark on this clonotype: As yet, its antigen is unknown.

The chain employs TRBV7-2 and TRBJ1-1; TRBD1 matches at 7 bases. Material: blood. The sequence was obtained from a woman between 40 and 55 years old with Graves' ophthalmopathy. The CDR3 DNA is TGTGCCAGCAGCTTACAGGGGGGAGCCACTGAAGCTTTCTTT. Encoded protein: CASSLQGGATEAFF.